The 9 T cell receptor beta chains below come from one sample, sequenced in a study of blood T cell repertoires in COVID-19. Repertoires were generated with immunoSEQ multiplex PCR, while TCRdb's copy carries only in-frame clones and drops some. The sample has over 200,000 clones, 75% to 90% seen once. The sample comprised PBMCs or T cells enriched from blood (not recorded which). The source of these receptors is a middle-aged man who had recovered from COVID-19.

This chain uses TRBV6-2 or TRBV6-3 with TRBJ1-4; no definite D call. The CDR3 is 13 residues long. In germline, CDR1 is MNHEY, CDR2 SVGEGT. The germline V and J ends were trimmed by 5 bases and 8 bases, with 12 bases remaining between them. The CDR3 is CASSPLTGEKLFF. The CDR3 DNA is TGTGCCAGCAGTCCCCTGACGGGGGAAAAACTGTTTTTT.

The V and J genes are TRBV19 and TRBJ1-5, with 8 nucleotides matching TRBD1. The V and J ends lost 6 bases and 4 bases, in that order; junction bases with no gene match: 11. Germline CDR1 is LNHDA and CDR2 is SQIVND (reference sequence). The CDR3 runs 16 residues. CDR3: CASRDRVNGGNQPQHF. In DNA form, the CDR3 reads TGTGCCAGTAGGGACAGGGTCAATGGAGGGAATCAGCCCCAGCATTTT.

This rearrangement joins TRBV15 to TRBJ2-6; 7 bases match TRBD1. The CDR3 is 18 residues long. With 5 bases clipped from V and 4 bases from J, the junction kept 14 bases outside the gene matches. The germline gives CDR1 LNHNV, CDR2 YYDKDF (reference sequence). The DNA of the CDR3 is TGTGCCACCAGCTTGCGTCCCGGGACAGTTACGGGGGCCAACGTCCTGACTTTC. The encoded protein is CATSLRPGTVTGANVLTF. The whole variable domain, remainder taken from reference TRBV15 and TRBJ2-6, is DAMVIQNPRYQVTQFGKPVTLSCSQTLNHNVMYWYQQKSSQAPKLLFHYYDKDFNNEADTPDNFQSRRPNTSFCFLDIRSPGLGDTAMYLCATSLRPGTVTGANVLTFGAGSRLTVL.

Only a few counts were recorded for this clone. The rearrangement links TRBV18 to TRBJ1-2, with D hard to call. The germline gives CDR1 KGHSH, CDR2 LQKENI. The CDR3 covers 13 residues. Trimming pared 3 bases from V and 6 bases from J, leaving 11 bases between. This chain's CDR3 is CASSPDKVDGYTF. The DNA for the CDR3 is TGTGCCAGCTCACCCGACAAGGTGGATGGCTACACCTTC.

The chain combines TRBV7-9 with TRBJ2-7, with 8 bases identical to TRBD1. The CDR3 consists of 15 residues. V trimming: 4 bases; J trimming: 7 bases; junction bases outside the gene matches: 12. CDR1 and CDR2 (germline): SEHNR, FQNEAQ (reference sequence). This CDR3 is CASSSLRGRGGEQYF. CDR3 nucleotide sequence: TGTGCCAGCAGCTCCCTCAGGGGGCGAGGGGGGGAGCAGTACTTC.

The CDR3 loop is CASSLLSGRANEQFF. CDR3 sequence (DNA): TGCGCCAGCAGCTTGCTTAGCGGGAGGGCCAATGAGCAGTTCTTC. The genes are TRBV5-1 and TRBJ2-1; 11 bases align to TRBD2. The V gene's germline CDR1 is SGHRS and CDR2 YFSETQ. CDR3 length: 15 amino acids. V lost 1 base to trimming and J lost 6 bases; unmatched junction nucleotides: 3.

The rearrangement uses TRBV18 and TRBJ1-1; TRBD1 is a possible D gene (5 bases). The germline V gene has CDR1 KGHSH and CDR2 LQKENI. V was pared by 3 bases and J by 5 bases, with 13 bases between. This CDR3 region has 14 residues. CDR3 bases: TGTGCCAGCTCACCCTCATATGGGGGGACTGAAGCTTTCTTT. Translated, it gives CASSPSYGGTEAFF.

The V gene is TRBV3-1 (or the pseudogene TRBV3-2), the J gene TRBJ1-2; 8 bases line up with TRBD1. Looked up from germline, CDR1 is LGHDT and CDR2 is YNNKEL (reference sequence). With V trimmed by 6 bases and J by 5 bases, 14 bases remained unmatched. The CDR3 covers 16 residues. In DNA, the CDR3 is TGTGCCAGCAGGTACCTTAGGACAGGGCGGGTATATGGCTACACCTTC. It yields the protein CASRYLRTGRVYGYTF.

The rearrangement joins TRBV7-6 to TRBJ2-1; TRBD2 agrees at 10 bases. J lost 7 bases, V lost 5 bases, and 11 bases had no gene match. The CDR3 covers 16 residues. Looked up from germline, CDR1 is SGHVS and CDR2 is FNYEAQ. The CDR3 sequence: CASSTSSGRLRNEQFF. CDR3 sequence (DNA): TGTGCCAGCAGCACCTCTAGCGGGAGATTGAGGAATGAGCAGTTCTTC.